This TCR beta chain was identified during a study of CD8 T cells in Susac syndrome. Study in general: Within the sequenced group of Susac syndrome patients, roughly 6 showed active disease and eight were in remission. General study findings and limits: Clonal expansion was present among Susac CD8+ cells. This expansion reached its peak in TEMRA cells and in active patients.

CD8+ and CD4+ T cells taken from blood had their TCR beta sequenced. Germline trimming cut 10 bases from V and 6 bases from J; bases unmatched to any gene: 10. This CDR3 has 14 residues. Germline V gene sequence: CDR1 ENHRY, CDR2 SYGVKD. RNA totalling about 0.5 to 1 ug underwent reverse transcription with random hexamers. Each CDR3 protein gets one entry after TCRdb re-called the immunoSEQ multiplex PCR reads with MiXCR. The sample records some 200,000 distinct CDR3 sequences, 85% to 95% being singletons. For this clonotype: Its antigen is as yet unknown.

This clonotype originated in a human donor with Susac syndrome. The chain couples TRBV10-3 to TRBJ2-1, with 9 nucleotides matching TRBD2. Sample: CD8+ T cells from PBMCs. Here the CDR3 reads CATQGAGGLNEQFF. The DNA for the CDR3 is TGTGCCACACAAGGGGCGGGAGGGCTCAATGAGCAGTTCTTC.